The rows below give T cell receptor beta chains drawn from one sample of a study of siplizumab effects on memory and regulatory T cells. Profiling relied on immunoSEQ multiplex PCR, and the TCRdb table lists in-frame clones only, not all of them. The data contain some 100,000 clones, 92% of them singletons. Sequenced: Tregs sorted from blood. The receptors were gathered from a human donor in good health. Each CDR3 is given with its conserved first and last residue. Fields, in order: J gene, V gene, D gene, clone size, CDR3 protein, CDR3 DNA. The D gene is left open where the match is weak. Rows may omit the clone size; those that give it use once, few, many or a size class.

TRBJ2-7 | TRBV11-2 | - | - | CASSLVGDEQYF | TGTGCCAGCAGCTTAGTAGGAGACGAGCAGTACTTC
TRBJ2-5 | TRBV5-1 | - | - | CASSLGRGGETQYF | TGCGCCAGCAGCTTGGGTCGGGGAGGCGAGACCCAGTACTTC
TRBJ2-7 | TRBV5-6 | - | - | CASSPWLVSSYEQYF | TGTGCCAGCAGCCCCTGGTTGGTATCCTCCTACGAGCAGTACTTC
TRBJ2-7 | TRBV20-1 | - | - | CSARDLYEQYF | TGCAGTGCTAGAGATCTCTACGAGCAGTACTTC
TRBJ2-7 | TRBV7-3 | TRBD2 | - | CASSLGLAGAREQYF | TGTGCCAGCAGCTTAGGACTAGCGGGAGCGAGGGAGCAGTACTTC
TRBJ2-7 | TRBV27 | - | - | CASRPDHSSYEQYF | TGTGCCAGCAGACCCGATCATAGCTCCTACGAGCAGTACTTC
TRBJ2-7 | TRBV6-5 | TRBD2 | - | CASSTGTSGKYEQYF | TGTGCCAGCAGTACTGGGACTAGCGGGAAATACGAGCAGTACTTC
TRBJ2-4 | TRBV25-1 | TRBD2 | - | CASSSRLAGGNIQYF | TGTGCCAGCAGTTCGCGACTAGCGGGAGGGAACATTCAGTACTTC
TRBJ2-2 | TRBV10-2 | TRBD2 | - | CASRQLAANTGELFF | TGCGCCAGCAGGCAACTAGCGGCGAACACCGGGGAGCTGTTTTTT
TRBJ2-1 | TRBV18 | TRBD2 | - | CASSPPIGTSGNNEQFF | TGTGCCAGCTCACCACCGATAGGGACTAGCGGCAACAATGAGCAGTTCTTC
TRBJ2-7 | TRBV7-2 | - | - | CASSLGFSYEQYF | TGTGCCAGCAGCTTAGGGTTTTCCTACGAGCAGTACTTC
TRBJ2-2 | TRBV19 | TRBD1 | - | CASSRQGANTGELFF | TGTGCCAGTAGTAGACAGGGGGCGAACACCGGGGAGCTGTTTTTT
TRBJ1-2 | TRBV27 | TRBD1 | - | CASSSLRTGGGGYTF | TGTGCCAGCAGTTCATTAAGGACAGGGGGTGGCGGCTACACCTTC
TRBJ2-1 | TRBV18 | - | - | CASSPGYNEQFF | TGTGCCAGCTCACCAGGGTACAATGAGCAGTTCTTC
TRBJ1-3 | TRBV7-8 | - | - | CASSLSSGNTIYF | TGTGCCAGCAGCTTAAGTTCTGGAAACACCATATATTTT
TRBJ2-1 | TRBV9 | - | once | CASSVVGGASSYNEQFF | TGTGCCAGCAGCGTAGTAGGGGGAGCGAGCTCCTACAATGAGCAGTTCTTC
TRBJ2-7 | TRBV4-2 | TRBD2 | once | CASSQELAGRQQYF | TGTGCCAGCAGCCAAGAATTAGCGGGAAGGCAGCAGTACTTC
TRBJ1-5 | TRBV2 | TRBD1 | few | CASCDRGHQPQHF | TGTGCCAGCTGTGACAGGGGACATCAGCCCCAGCATTTT
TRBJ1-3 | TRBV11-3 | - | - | CASSCVASGNTIYF | TGTGCCAGCAGCTGCGTTGCCTCTGGAAACACCATATATTTT
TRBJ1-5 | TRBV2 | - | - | CASSPGGGNQPQHF | TGTGCCAGCAGCCCGGGGGGAGGCAATCAGCCCCAGCATTTT
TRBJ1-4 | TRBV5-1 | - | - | CASSPEPTNEKLFF | TGCGCCAGCAGCCCGGAGCCAACTAATGAAAAACTGTTTTTT
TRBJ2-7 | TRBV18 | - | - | CASSPARNEQYF | TGTGCCAGCTCACCAGCCAGGAACGAGCAGTACTTC
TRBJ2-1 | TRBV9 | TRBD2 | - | CASSVATSGRYNEQFF | TGTGCCAGCAGCGTCGCGACTAGCGGGAGGTACAATGAGCAGTTCTTC